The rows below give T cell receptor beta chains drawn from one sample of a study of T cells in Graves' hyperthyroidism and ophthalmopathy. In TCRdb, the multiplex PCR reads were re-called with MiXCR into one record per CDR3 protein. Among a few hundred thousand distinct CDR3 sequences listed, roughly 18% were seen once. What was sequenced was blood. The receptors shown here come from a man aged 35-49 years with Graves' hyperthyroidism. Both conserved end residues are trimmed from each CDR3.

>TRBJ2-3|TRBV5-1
ASSFLGALSTDTQY
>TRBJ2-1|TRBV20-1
SAFLGVADEQF
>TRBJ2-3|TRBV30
AWSGSGGVDTQY
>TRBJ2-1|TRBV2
ASSDRDTHYNEQF
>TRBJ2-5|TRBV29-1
SEAGQAGGTQY
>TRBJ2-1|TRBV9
ASSVLDRVYSYNEQF
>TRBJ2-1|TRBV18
ASSPGQARYEQF
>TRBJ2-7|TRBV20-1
SARDYRGLGEQY
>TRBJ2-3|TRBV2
ASRATGEGTDTQY
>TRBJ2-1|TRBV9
ASSPGDRVYNEQF
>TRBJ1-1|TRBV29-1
SVLDRAGNTEAF
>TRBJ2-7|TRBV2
ASRAGGLQQY
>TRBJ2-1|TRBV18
ASSPGSQIEQF
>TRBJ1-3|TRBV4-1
ASSRQQDSGNTIY
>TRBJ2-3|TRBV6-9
ASSYNRTGKKGPDTQY
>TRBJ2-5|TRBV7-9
ASRMGHRQETQY
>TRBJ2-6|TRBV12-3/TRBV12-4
ASSLSSSGANVLT
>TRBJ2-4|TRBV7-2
ASSIAGGAKNIQY
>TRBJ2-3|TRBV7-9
ASSGRVAGGQDTQY
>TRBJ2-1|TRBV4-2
ASSQDGEGVQF
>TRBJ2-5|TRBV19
ASSINRGETQY
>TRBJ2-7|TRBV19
ASSTRVINSYEQY
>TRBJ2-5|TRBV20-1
SASEGLAGGPGSETQY
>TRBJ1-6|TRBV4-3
ASSQGTGTPFSPLH
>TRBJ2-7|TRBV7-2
ASSGRVGSVEQY
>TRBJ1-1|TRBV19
ASSIIRAGVSEAF
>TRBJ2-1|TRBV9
ASSEGGGGYNEQF
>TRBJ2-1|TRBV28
ASSLTWEGYNEQF
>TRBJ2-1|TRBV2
ASSEGIAGGPLDEQF
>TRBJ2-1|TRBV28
ASSLSGGLGRDEQF
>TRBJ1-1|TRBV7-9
ASSSYDGPSNTEAF
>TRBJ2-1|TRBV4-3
ASSQDGQVYGDEQF
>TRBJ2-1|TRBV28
ASSLVQGAYNEQF
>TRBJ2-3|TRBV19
ASSPPRVTTDTQY
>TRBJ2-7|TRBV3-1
ASSPLGSAYEQY
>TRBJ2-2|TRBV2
ASSGQRNTGELF
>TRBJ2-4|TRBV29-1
SVEGLAKNIQY
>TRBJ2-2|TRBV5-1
ASSLSGAGTGELF
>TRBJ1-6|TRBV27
ASSPRQGGNSPLH
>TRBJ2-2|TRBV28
ASTSPTGWGTGELF
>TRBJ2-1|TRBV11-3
ASSLGWASGGADYNEQF
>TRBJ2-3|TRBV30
AWATGADTQY
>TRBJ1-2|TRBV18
ASSHRGTGQINGYT
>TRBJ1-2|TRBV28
ASRPREKTNYGYT
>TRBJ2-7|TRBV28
ASSYPRHEQY
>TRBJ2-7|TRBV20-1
SASVESPYEQY